This entry concerns a single T cell receptor beta chain. The antigen remains undetermined. Amplified TCR beta CDR3 regions came from RNA transcripts. A set of HTBI primers served as the primers for a first-round RT-PCR of the TCR CDR3. TCRdb passed the multiplex PCR reads through MiXCR, listing each CDR3 protein once. The sample lists around 690,000 distinct CDR3 sequences, 20% seen once, with over 30% in the top ten. This entry is derived from a study of T cells in Graves' hyperthyroidism and ophthalmopathy. Study in general: Peripheral blood was drawn at first diagnosis, prior to all treatment. Study findings and constraints: Before onset, ophthalmopathy was predicted by the model a median around 6.2 months earlier.

Under 3 months was the duration of disease in ophthalmopathy patients, who also had a Clinical Activity Score of at least 3 and a NOSPECS grade of at least 4. The PBMCs were taken from approximately 9 ml of fresh peripheral blood. This CDR3 is built from 15 residues. V shed 7 bases and J shed 1 base, with 16 bases lying between them. Germline V gene lookup returns CDR1 MNHNS and CDR2 SASEGT. This chain connects TRBV6-1 to TRBJ1-1; D unresolved. This receptor was taken from a man younger than 40 with Graves' ophthalmopathy. Input material: blood. CDR3: CASIGLSMGNTEAFF. CDR3 coding DNA: TGTGCCAGCATCGGGCTTAGCATGGGGAACACTGAAGCTTTCTTT.